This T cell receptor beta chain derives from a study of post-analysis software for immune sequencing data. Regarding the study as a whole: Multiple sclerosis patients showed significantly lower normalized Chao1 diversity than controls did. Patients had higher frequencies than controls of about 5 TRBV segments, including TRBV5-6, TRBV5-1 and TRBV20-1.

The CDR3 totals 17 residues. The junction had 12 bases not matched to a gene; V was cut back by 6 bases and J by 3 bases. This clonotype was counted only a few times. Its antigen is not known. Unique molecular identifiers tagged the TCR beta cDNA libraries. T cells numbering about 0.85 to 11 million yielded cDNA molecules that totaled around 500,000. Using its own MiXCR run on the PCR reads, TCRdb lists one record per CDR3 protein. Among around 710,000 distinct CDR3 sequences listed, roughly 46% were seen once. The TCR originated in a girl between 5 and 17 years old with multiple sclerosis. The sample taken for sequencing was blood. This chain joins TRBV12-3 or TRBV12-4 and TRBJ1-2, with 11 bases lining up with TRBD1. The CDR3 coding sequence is TGTGCCAGCAGCACCTTCCCGTGGACAGGGGGCGACTATGGCTACACCTTC. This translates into CASSTFPWTGGDYGYTF.